The rows below give T cell receptor beta chains drawn from one sample of a study of T-cell reconstitution after alpha-beta-depleted transplantation in children. TCRdb used MiXCR to reprocess the PCR reads, holding one entry per CDR3 protein. The sample contains approximately 500,000 distinct CDR3 sequences, over 20% of which appear only once. The sample consisted of PBMCs, taken before TCRalphabeta/CD19-depleted stem cell transplant. These receptors were taken from a boy less than two years old with Wiskott-Aldrich syndrome, due to receive a stem cell transplant. Each CDR3 is given with its conserved first and last residue. The D gene is left open where the match is weak. Clone size appears in some rows only: once, few, many, or a class for an expanded clone.

TRBV27	few	TRBJ2-5	TRBD2	CASSFGGGRVEETQYF	TGTGCCAGCAGTTTTGGTGGCGGGAGAGTCGAAGAGACCCAGTACTTC
TRBV5-1	few	TRBJ1-6	TRBD1	CASSIGTGSTPLHF	TGCGCCAGCAGCATCGGGACAGGGTCGACACCCCTCCACTTT
TRBV12-3/TRBV12-4	-	TRBJ2-4	TRBD1	CASSTGGRNIQYF	TGTGCCAGCAGTACAGGGGGCAGGAACATTCAGTACTTC
TRBV7-2	-	TRBJ2-5	-	CASNSQTQETQYF	TGTGCCAGCAATAGCCAGACTCAAGAGACCCAGTACTTC
TRBV10-3	few	TRBJ1-3	-	CAISVSGSGNTIYF	TGTGCCATCAGTGTTTCGGGCTCTGGAAACACCATATATTTT
TRBV20-1	once	TRBJ1-1	-	CSASPAVSTEAFF	TGCAGTGCTAGTCCTGCGGTATCGACTGAAGCTTTCTTT
TRBV29-1	-	TRBJ2-4	TRBD1	CSGRDRGNIQYF	TGCAGCGGACGGGACAGGGGGAACATTCAGTACTTC
TRBV19	many	TRBJ2-1	-	CASSGRVPYNEQFF	TGTGCCAGTAGTGGGCGGGTGCCCTACAATGAGCAGTTCTTC
TRBV5-1	-	TRBJ2-1	TRBD2	CASSRPGTGGNEQFF	TGCGCCAGCAGCCGCCCCGGAACGGGAGGGAATGAGCAGTTCTTC
TRBV19	-	TRBJ1-1	TRBD1	CASSLSGGSTEAFF	TGTGCCAGTAGTCTCTCAGGGGGTTCCACTGAAGCTTTCTTT
TRBV5-1	few	TRBJ2-7	-	CASSLSSDRPFYEQYF	TGCGCCAGCAGCTTGAGTTCAGACAGACCTTTCTACGAGCAGTACTTC
TRBV5-1	-	TRBJ2-1	-	CASSLVSVISYNEQFF	TGCGCCAGCAGCTTGGTTTCGGTTATATCCTACAATGAGCAGTTCTTC
TRBV5-1	few	TRBJ2-4	-	CASSLSLAKNIQYF	TGCGCCAGCAGCTTGTCGCTAGCCAAAAACATTCAGTACTTC
TRBV15	few	TRBJ2-1	-	CATSVGRGPAGYNEQFF	TGTGCCACCAGCGTGGGGAGGGGGCCAGCGGGGTACAATGAGCAGTTCTTC
TRBV2	-	TRBJ2-3	TRBD2	CASSRSGRTSDTQYF	TGTGCCAGCAGCCGTAGCGGGAGGACTTCAGATACGCAGTATTTT
TRBV3-1	-	TRBJ1-5	-	CASSQAREGAQHF	TGTGCCAGCAGCCAGGCCAGGGAAGGGGCCCAGCATTTT
TRBV5-1	-	TRBJ2-7	TRBD1	CASSFGQGRGEQYF	TGCGCCAGCAGCTTCGGACAGGGGCGAGGCGAGCAGTACTTC
TRBV28	-	TRBJ1-4	-	CASSPRGGNDEKLFF	TGTGCCAGCAGTCCCAGGGGAGGTAATGATGAAAAACTGTTTTTT
TRBV6-1	-	TRBJ2-7	-	CASSTRGAGGYEQYF	TGTGCCAGCAGTACCCGCGGGGCTGGGGGCTACGAGCAGTACTTC
TRBV20-1	-	TRBJ2-7	-	CSATWSLKGYEQYF	TGCAGTGCGACATGGTCGTTAAAAGGCTACGAGCAGTACTTT
TRBV10-3	-	TRBJ1-2	-	CAISGTAYGYTF	TGTGCCATCAGTGGGACGGCGTATGGCTACACCTTC
TRBV7-8	-	TRBJ2-1	TRBD2	CASSRGLAGGQIYNEQFF	TGTGCCAGCAGCCGAGGACTAGCGGGAGGGCAAATTTACAATGAGCAGTTCTTC
TRBV28	-	TRBJ1-5	-	CASSLRLVPNQPQHF	TGTGCCAGCAGCCTGCGGCTAGTCCCCAATCAGCCCCAGCATTTT
TRBV5-1	-	TRBJ2-1	-	CASSGTYTYNEQFF	TGCGCCAGTTCCGGGACATATACCTACAATGAGCAGTTCTTC
TRBV5-1	-	TRBJ1-2	-	CASSDEDYGYTF	TGCGCCAGCAGCGACGAGGACTATGGCTACACCTTC
TRBV11-2	-	TRBJ2-1	TRBD2	CASSHLGLASVNSYNEQFF	TGTGCCAGCAGCCATTTAGGACTAGCATCGGTAAACTCCTACAATGAGCAGTTCTTC
TRBV6-1	-	TRBJ2-2	TRBD1	CASSITGGSTGELFF	TGTGCCAGCAGTATTACAGGGGGAAGCACCGGGGAGCTGTTTTTT
TRBV12-3/TRBV12-4	-	TRBJ1-1	TRBD1	CASSLQTGPLNTEAFF	TGTGCCAGCAGTTTACAGACAGGGCCCCTGAACACTGAAGCTTTCTTT
TRBV7-2	-	TRBJ1-5	-	CASSPRSSQPQHF	TGTGCCAGCAGCCCACGTTCTAGTCAGCCCCAGCATTTT
TRBV9	few	TRBJ2-5	-	CASSVDRGGGETQYF	TGTGCCAGCAGCGTAGATAGGGGCGGCGGCGAGACCCAGTACTTC
TRBV9	-	TRBJ2-1	TRBD2	CASSVGLAGTVRSYNEQFF	TGTGCCAGCAGCGTAGGGCTAGCGGGGACAGTTCGCTCCTACAATGAGCAGTTCTTC
TRBV15	-	TRBJ2-5	-	CATSRGSGETQYF	TGTGCCACCAGCAGAGGGTCAGGCGAGACCCAGTACTTC
TRBV20-1	few	TRBJ2-1	-	CSARPSANEQFF	TGCAGTGCTAGACCTAGTGCCAATGAGCAGTTCTTC
TRBV5-1	many	TRBJ1-2	TRBD1	CASSLGQGDYGYTF	TGCGCCAGCAGCTTGGGACAGGGGGACTATGGCTACACCTTC
TRBV7-3	-	TRBJ2-1	TRBD1	CASSLRTGVYNEQFF	TGTGCCAGCAGCCTACGGACAGGGGTCTACAATGAGCAGTTCTTC
TRBV20-1	-	TRBJ2-7	TRBD2	CSATSGYYEQYF	TGCAGTGCAACTAGCGGGTACTACGAGCAGTACTTC
TRBV5-1	-	TRBJ2-7	TRBD2	CASSRTSGRASEQYF	TGCGCCAGCAGCCGGACTAGCGGGAGGGCCAGCGAGCAGTACTTC
TRBV6-1	few	TRBJ2-5	-	CASIKLPLRETQYF	TGTGCCAGCATCAAATTACCGCTTCGGGAGACCCAGTACTTC
TRBV6-2/TRBV6-3	-	TRBJ2-2	-	CASSRWRTTGELFF	TGTGCCAGCAGTCGGTGGCGGACCACCGGGGAGCTGTTTTTT
TRBV14	-	TRBJ2-1	TRBD2	CASSQPWMGLAGGNEQFF	TGTGCCAGCAGCCAACCTTGGATGGGACTAGCGGGAGGGAATGAGCAGTTCTTC
TRBV7-2	few	TRBJ2-2	TRBD1	CASSFSGQGIGELFF	TGTGCCAGCAGCTTTTCGGGACAGGGCATCGGGGAGCTGTTTTTT